This entry lists 22 T cell receptor beta chains sequenced from one sample in a study of cytomegalovirus exposure and HLA in healthy donors (dated by TCRdb to 2017 to 2019). The method was the immunoSEQ multiplex PCR assay. A mixture of 60 forward primers for TCR Vbeta segments and 13 reverse primers for TCR Jbeta segments was used in the multiplex PCR. TCRdb retrieved this table from immuneACCESS and kept in-frame rearrangements only. Not all clones are present; in checked studies, unresolved V genes account for under half, and no reason is known for the remainder. The sample records roughly 140,000 clones, nearly 80% of which are singletons. Roughly 0.69% of the sample goes to the ten largest clones. The specimen was PBMCs. These receptors all stem from a male donor in good health and CMV-seronegative.

This clone came up a few times. The V gene is TRBV19, the J gene TRBJ1-1; 9 positions agree with TRBD1. With V trimmed by 6 bases and J by 5 bases, 4 bases remained unmatched. Germline loops: CDR1 LNHDA, CDR2 SQIVND (reference sequence). The CDR3 is made up of 13 amino acids. The CDR3 coding sequence is TGTGCCAGTAGCACAGGGGGCTGGACTGAAGCTTTCTTT. Amino acid sequence: CASSTGGWTEAFF.

Of note for this clone: A read error may account for a junction end that differs from germline. V usage is TRBV30 and J usage is TRBJ2-1, with 11 bases matching TRBD2. The germline V gene encodes CDR1 GTSNPN and CDR2 SVGIG (reference sequence). The length of the CDR3 is 13 residues. The CDR3 sequence: CAWSIELAGAFVF. In DNA, the CDR3 is TGTGCCTGGAGTATAGAACTAGCGGGAGCTTTTGTCTTC.

The gene calls are TRBV6-5 and TRBJ2-7; D may be TRBD2 (5 bases). The CDR3 length is 14 residues. Germline loops: CDR1 MNHEY, CDR2 SVGAGI. The germline V and J ends were trimmed by 2 bases and 2 bases, with 10 bases remaining between them. CDR3 region: CASSYGAETYEQYF. Here the CDR3 DNA reads TGTGCCAGCAGTTACGGAGCGGAGACCTACGAGCAGTACTTC.

This sequence joins TRBV6-5 and TRBJ1-2, with 8 bases matching TRBD1. The CDR3 consists of 14 residues. The V and J ends lost 2 bases and 8 bases, in that order; junction bases with no gene match: 7. Germline V lookup: CDR1 MNHEY, CDR2 SVGAGI. The DNA of the CDR3 is TGTGCCAGCAGTTACCTACAGGGGGTTGAGGGCTACACCTTC. Protein: CASSYLQGVEGYTF.

The chain employs TRBV2 and TRBJ2-7, with TRBD1 matching 7 bases. Trimming at V came to 5 bases and at J to 5 bases, leaving 9 bases not matched to a gene. CDR3 length: 14 amino acids. Germline CDR1 and CDR2: SNHLY and FYNNEI. Here the CDR3 DNA reads TGTGCCAGCAGTCCTCGACAGGGTACCCACGAGCAGTACTTC. This encodes CASSPRQGTHEQYF.

In this sample, this clone turned up once. A junction boundary mismatches the germline segment, possibly from a read error. V and J are TRBV7-9 and TRBJ2-2; D may be TRBD2 (5 bases). Germline CDR1 SEHNR, CDR2 FQNEAQ (reference sequence). CDR3 size: 14 residues. CDR3 sequence: CSSSRGSLAGELFF. In DNA, the CDR3 is TGTTCCAGCAGTCGGGGTAGTCTCGCCGGGGAGCTGTTTTTT.

This chain joins TRBV19 and TRBJ2-7; D is possibly TRBD2 (5 bases). The CDR3 covers 15 residues. Germline CDR1 and CDR2: LNHDA and SQIVND (reference sequence). V lost 1 base and J 5 bases, leaving 15 bases between the germline ends. The CDR3 reads CASSIVGGSIHEQYF. The CDR3 coding sequence is TGTGCCAGTAGTATAGTTGGAGGATCGATCCACGAGCAGTACTTC.

The chain links TRBV19 to TRBJ1-5, with a tentative D call TRBD1 (6 bases). The V gene's germline CDR1 is LNHDA and CDR2 SQIVND (reference sequence). Between the trimmed V and J ends, which lost 3 bases and 3 bases, there was a span of 12 bases. This CDR3 is built from 15 residues. The CDR3 protein is CASSILRDNNQPQHF. In nucleotides, the CDR3 is TGTGCCAGTAGTATCCTCCGGGACAACAATCAGCCCCAGCATTTT.

This chain joins TRBV6-1 and TRBJ2-4, with D possibly being TRBD1 (6 bases). Germline V gene data show CDR1 as MNHNS and CDR2 as SASEGT. V lost 7 bases and J 8 bases, leaving 12 bases between the germline ends. The CDR3 is 12 amino acids. CDR3 nucleotide sequence: TGTGCCAGCACCAGGGGAATCGACATTCAGTACTTC. It yields the protein CASTRGIDIQYF.

V usage is TRBV20-1 and J usage is TRBJ2-7; D gene uncertain. Germline V gene sequence: CDR1 DFQATT, CDR2 SNEGSKA (reference sequence). V lost 2 bases and J 11 bases, leaving 13 bases between the germline ends. The CDR3 is 11 amino acids. The CDR3 nucleotides read TGCAGTGCTAGAAGTATGCTAGGAAAGTACTTC. The encoded protein is CSARSMLGKYF.

J is TRBJ1-1 and V is TRBV6-5, with 9 bases fitting TRBD1. V lost 5 bases and J lost 1; bases outside the gene matches: 2. Germline CDR1 and CDR2: MNHEY and SVGAGI. The CDR3 spans 14 residues. Here the CDR3 reads CASSLQGANTEAFF. The CDR3 DNA follows: TGTGCCAGCAGTCTACAGGGGGCGAACACTGAAGCTTTCTTT.

The CDR3: CASSLADRPQHF. Written as DNA, the CDR3 is TGTGCCAGCAGCTTGGCCGATCGGCCCCAGCATTTT. The rearrangement joins TRBV7-9 to TRBJ1-5; no definite D call. Germline CDR1 reads SEHNR; CDR2 reads FQNEAQ (reference sequence). This CDR3 has 12 amino acids. V was shortened by 3 bases and J by 9 bases, with 9 bases between the two germline ends.

V usage is TRBV5-1 and J usage is TRBJ2-3; TRBD2 matches at 9 bases. This CDR3 is built from 18 residues. Germline V gene lookup returns CDR1 SGHRS and CDR2 YFSETQ. Trimming removed 6 bases from V and 0 bases from J; junction bases left unmatched: 14. CDR3 residues: CASNPFSGSRPSTDTQYF. In DNA, the CDR3 is TGCGCCAGCAATCCTTTTAGCGGGAGTCGTCCTAGCACAGATACGCAGTATTTT. Using reference TRBV5-1 and TRBJ2-3 for the parts outside the CDR3, the full variable domain is KAGVTQTPRYLIKTRGQQVTLSCSPISGHRSVSWYQQTPGQGLQFLFEYFSETQRNKGNFPGRFSGRQFSNSRSEMNVSTLELGDSALYLCASNPFSGSRPSTDTQYFGPGTRLTVL.

As regards this clone: At the DNA level, this CDR3 is encoded by other sequences in the same sample as well. The rearrangement joins TRBV5-5 to TRBJ2-7; 8 bases fit TRBD1. CDR3 length: 16 residues. From germline, CDR1 is SGHKS and CDR2 YYEKEE (reference sequence). V lost 0 bases and J lost 4; bases outside the gene matches: 9. The CDR3 is CASSLEGTGGRYEQYF. The DNA of the CDR3 is TGTGCCAGCAGCTTGGAGGGGACAGGAGGACGTTACGAGCAGTACTTC.

As regards this clone: Sequence at one end of the junction differs from germline and may be a read error. V and J are TRBV7-9 and TRBJ1-1; D might be TRBD1 (6 bases). Germline V gene data show CDR1 as SEHNR and CDR2 as FQNEAQ (reference sequence). CDR3 length equals 15 residues. The CDR3 coding sequence is TGTTCCAGCAGCCTACTCGGACAGTCGAACACTGAAGCTTTCTTT. Translated: CSSSLLGQSNTEAFF.

CDR3 in amino acids: CASSVDEGYEQYF. The CDR3 nucleotides read TGTGCCAGCAGCGTAGATGAGGGTTACGAGCAGTACTTC. The chain combines TRBV9 with TRBJ2-7, with a tentative D call TRBD2 (5 bases). Germline CDR1 SGDLS, CDR2 YYNGEE. The ends were cut back, 0 bases at V and 4 bases at J, with 8 bases in the middle. The CDR3 consists of 13 residues.

The chain uses TRBV6-4 and TRBJ2-3, with 8 nucleotides matching TRBD2. Trimming removed 3 bases from V and 3 bases from J; junction bases left unmatched: 5. Germline values: CDR1 MRHNA, CDR2 SNTAGT. This CDR3 is built from 15 residues. CDR3 DNA: TGTGCCAGCAGTGAGACGGGAGGGGGGACAGATACGCAGTATTTT. The encoded protein is CASSETGGGTDTQYF.

V usage is TRBV7-8 and J usage is TRBJ1-6; D is possibly TRBD1 (5 bases). Germline assignment: CDR1 SGHVS and CDR2 FQNEAQ. V lost 4 bases, J lost 8 bases, and 12 bases lay in between. This CDR3 has 14 amino acids. For the CDR3, the DNA is TGTGCCAGCAGCTCCGGGGAGGGGTATTCACCCCTCCACTTT. It translates to CASSSGEGYSPLHF. The whole variable domain, filled in from reference TRBV7-8 and TRBJ1-6, reads GAGVSQSPRYKVAKRGQDVALRCDPISGHVSLFWYQQALGQGPEFLTYFQNEAQLDKSGLPSDRFFAERPEGSVSTLKIQRTQQEDSAVYLCASSSGEGYSPLHFGNGTRLTVT.

This clone appeared a few times. V is TRBV7-8 and J is TRBJ1-6, with 9 nucleotides matching TRBD1. Germline CDR1 is SGHVS and CDR2 is FQNEAQ. There are 15 residues in the CDR3. J lost 7 bases, V lost 5 bases, and 6 bases had no gene match. The DNA for the CDR3 is TGTGCCAGCAGCGCGGGGACAGGGAGGAATTCACCCCTCCACTTT. Its translation: CASSAGTGRNSPLHF.

On this clone: The junction and the germline gene differ at one end; a read error may be behind it. The chain is built from TRBV7-9 and TRBJ2-7, with 7 bases matching TRBD1. This CDR3 region has 14 residues. Per germline, CDR1 SEHNR and CDR2 FQNEAQ (reference sequence). The CDR3, as DNA: TGTTCCAGCAGCTCTAGGGGACAGAGCTACGAGCAGTACTTC. Its protein product is CSSSSRGQSYEQYF.

The table lists this clone with a count of one. The rearrangement links TRBV29-1 to TRBJ2-7, with no clear D. This CDR3 is 12 amino acids long. The germline V gene has CDR1 SQVTM and CDR2 ANQGSEA. V was shortened by 4 bases and J by 5 bases, with 12 bases between the two germline ends. CDR3 amino acids: CSVGFGQDEQYF. The CDR3 coding sequence is TGCAGCGTTGGGTTTGGGCAGGACGAGCAGTACTTC.

As for this clone: One end of the junction varies from germline; a read error may be responsible. In DNA, the CDR3 is TGTTCCAGCCGCTCCGGGGACTACGAGCAGTACTTC. It yields the protein CSSRSGDYEQYF. The V call is TRBV7-9, the J call TRBJ2-7, with a tentative D call TRBD2 (5 bases). The CDR3 sequence is 12 residues long. Germline V CDR1 and CDR2: SEHNR, FQNEAQ (reference sequence).